The next 25 T cell receptor beta chains were all read from a single sample in a study of T-cell memory formation after mild COVID-19. TCRdb itself ran the 5' RACE reads through MiXCR, one entry per CDR3 protein. The data show approximately 430,000 distinct CDR3 sequences, more than 20% seen once. Sequencing was done on a sample of PBMCs or a T cell subset sorted from them (not recorded which). The receptors come from an adult woman who had mild COVID-19 (a few samples of this study predate the infection). Cell type and time point are not known.

The rearrangement links TRBV11-2 to TRBJ2-4; a weak D match, TRBD1 (7 bases). Germline CDR1 and CDR2: SGHAT and FQNNGV. The V and J ends lost 7 bases and 6 bases respectively, with 19 bases between them. This CDR3 region has 15 residues. CDR3 sequence reads: CASTPAGGIGNIQYF. Here the CDR3 DNA reads TGTGCCAGCACCCCAGCAGGGGGGATTGGAAACATTCAGTACTTC.

This CDR3 reads CASRDRSPGNTIYF. DNA for the CDR3: TGTGCCAGCCGAGACAGGTCCCCTGGAAACACCATATATTTT. The chain has TRBV6-5 and TRBJ1-3; maybe TRBD1 (6 bases). This CDR3 has 14 amino acids. Between the trimmed V and J ends, which lost 8 bases and 2 bases, there was a span of 13 bases. Germline V lookup: CDR1 MNHEY, CDR2 SVGAGI.

V and J are TRBV5-1 and TRBJ2-7; 8 bases align to TRBD1. Germline V lookup: CDR1 SGHRS, CDR2 YFSETQ. The CDR3 is made up of 13 amino acids. V shed 4 bases and J 5 bases; nucleotides not matched to a gene: 5. The CDR3 DNA follows: TGCGCCAGCAGCCCGGGACAGGCCCACGAGCAGTACTTC. This encodes CASSPGQAHEQYF.

CDR3 residues: CASSQDPAAGNEQFF. CDR3 in DNA: TGCGCCAGCAGCCAAGACCCGGCCGCCGGCAATGAGCAGTTCTTC. This chain connects TRBV4-3 to TRBJ2-1; no clear D gene. CDR1 and CDR2 (germline): LGHNA, YSLEER. CDR3 length equals 15 residues. The V end was cut by 0 bases, the J end by 6 bases, with 12 bases between.

This clonotype was observed many times. A read error may account for a junction end that differs from germline. The CDR3 protein is CASSLIGYEQYF. CDR3 nucleotide sequence: TGTGCCAGCAGTTTAATAGGCTACGAGCAGTACTTC. The rearrangement links TRBV5-1 to TRBJ2-7; no clear D. CDR1 is SGHRS and CDR2 is YFSETQ in the germline V gene. The CDR3 length is 12 residues.

This clonotype was observed a few times. This chain joins TRBV20-1 and TRBJ1-4; D unresolved. The length of the CDR3 is 15 residues. Germline CDR1 reads DFQATT; CDR2 reads SNEGSKA (reference sequence). Trimming left V 1 base short and J 3 bases short, with 12 bases between. The CDR3 coding sequence is TGCAGTGCTAGAGTAGCGATGGTTTCTAATGAAAAACTGTTTTTT. Its translation: CSARVAMVSNEKLFF.

The V gene is TRBV7-2, the J gene TRBJ1-1, with TRBD1 as a possible D gene (6 bases). CDR3 length equals 15 residues. V was clipped by 4 bases and J by 2 bases, with 14 bases between them. CDR1 is SGHTA, CDR2 FQGNSA, per germline. CDR3 sequence (DNA): TGTGCCAGCAGCTACCTAGGACAGACTAACACTGAAGCTTTCTTT. It codes for CASSYLGQTNTEAFF.

The table lists this clonotype with a few counts. The V call is TRBV20-1, the J call TRBJ2-1; TRBD2 agrees at 11 bases. The ends lost 6 bases at V and 4 bases at J; junction bases unmatched: 5. Germline CDR1 and CDR2: DFQATT and SNEGSKA (reference sequence). This CDR3 has 14 amino acids. DNA of the CDR3: TGCAGTGCAAAGACTAGCGGGAAATACAATGAGCAGTTCTTC. Translating it yields CSAKTSGKYNEQFF.

The chain combines TRBV12-3 or TRBV12-4 with TRBJ1-1; 8 nucleotides align to TRBD1. V trimming: 4 bases; J trimming: 4 bases; junction bases outside the gene matches: 2. The CDR3 runs 13 residues. The CDR3 DNA sequence: TGTGCCAGCAGTTGGGGACAGGCCACTGAAGCTTTCTTT. It translates to CASSWGQATEAFF.

V is TRBV5-1 and J is TRBJ1-2; 7 positions match TRBD1. The J segment lost 8 bases and the V segment lost 0 bases, leaving 7 bases of the junction unmatched. The CDR3 has 14 amino acids. Germline-derived CDR1 and CDR2 are SGHRS and YFSETQ. In DNA, the CDR3 is TGCGCCAGCAGCTTGGGCCAAGGGGGCGACGGCTACACCTTC. This codes for CASSLGQGGDGYTF.

The rearrangement uses TRBV5-1 and TRBJ2-5; weak D call: TRBD1 (6 bases). V was shortened by 4 bases and J by 3 bases, with 7 bases between the two germline ends. Germline V lookup: CDR1 SGHRS, CDR2 YFSETQ. The CDR3 consists of 12 residues. CDR3: CASSAGEETQYF. The DNA of the CDR3 is TGCGCCAGCAGCGCAGGGGAAGAGACCCAGTACTTC.

The V and J genes are TRBV6-1 and TRBJ2-3; D remains unclear. The CDR3 runs 12 residues. Germline V lookup: CDR1 MNHNS, CDR2 SASEGT. The V gene lost 6 bases and the J gene lost 5 bases, with 9 bases spanning the gap. Here the CDR3 reads CASRTLGDTQYF. The CDR3 nucleotides are TGTGCCAGCAGGACCCTGGGAGATACGCAGTATTTT.

This clonotype turned up a few times. V usage is TRBV7-9 and J usage is TRBJ2-3; 14 bases line up with TRBD2. Germline CDR1 is SEHNR and CDR2 is FQNEAQ (reference sequence). This CDR3 has 17 amino acids. With 4 bases clipped from V and 4 bases from J, the junction kept 7 bases outside the gene matches. This CDR3 reads CASSWGTSGSLADTQYF. As DNA, the CDR3 is TGTGCCAGCAGCTGGGGGACTAGCGGGAGTTTGGCAGATACGCAGTATTTT.

This chain links TRBV5-1 with TRBJ1-2, with 9 nucleotides matching TRBD1. In germline, CDR1 is SGHRS, CDR2 YFSETQ. This CDR3 is built from 13 residues. With 4 bases clipped from V and 8 bases from J, the junction kept 6 bases outside the gene matches. The CDR3: CASSPRTGEGYTF. CDR3 sequence (DNA): TGCGCCAGCAGCCCTCGGACAGGGGAGGGCTACACCTTC.

The chain uses TRBV20-1 and TRBJ2-3, with D possibly being TRBD1 or TRBD2 (5 bases each). This CDR3 is 17 amino acids long. Trimming removed 3 bases from V and 3 bases from J, with 22 bases in between. Germline CDR1 reads DFQATT; CDR2 reads SNEGSKA (reference sequence). Here the CDR3 reads CSASIVWTGHLTDTQYF. CDR3 bases: TGCAGTGCTAGTATTGTGTGGACGGGGCACTTAACAGATACGCAGTATTTT.

The chain has TRBV6-1 and TRBJ1-5, with no clear D. The CDR3 is 14 amino acids. Per germline, CDR1 MNHNS and CDR2 SASEGT. V gave up 2 bases and J gave up 9 bases, with 14 bases separating them. CDR3 protein: CASSEPAGWGPQHF. The CDR3 DNA reads as TGTGCCAGCAGTGAACCTGCAGGTTGGGGGCCCCAGCATTTT.

CDR3 nucleotide sequence: TGTGCCAGCAGTTACTCTGGACAACCCTACGAGCAGTACTTC. Translating gives CASSYSGQPYEQYF. This chain links TRBV6-5 with TRBJ2-7; possible D gene TRBD1, 5 bases. The CDR3 sequence is 14 residues long. Germline values: CDR1 MNHEY, CDR2 SVGAGI. V was clipped by 0 bases and J by 2 bases, with 8 bases between them.

This clonotype has only a few counts. The rearrangement links TRBV7-9 to TRBJ1-2, with 9 bases identical to TRBD1. The trim removed 5 bases at V and 2 bases at J, leaving 6 bases unmatched. This CDR3 spans 15 amino acids. The germline V gene encodes CDR1 SEHNR and CDR2 FQNEAQ (reference sequence). The CDR3 here is CASSRAQGANYGYTF. DNA of the CDR3: TGTGCCAGCAGCCGAGCACAGGGGGCGAACTATGGCTACACCTTC.

This clonotype was observed a handful of times. This chain joins TRBV25-1 and TRBJ2-5, with 13 bases lining up with TRBD2. This CDR3 is built from 15 residues. V shed 3 bases, J shed 5 bases, and the junction held 3 bases outside the gene matches. In germline, CDR1 is MGHDK, CDR2 SYGVNS. The CDR3 reads CASSDGLAGAETQYF. For the CDR3, the DNA is TGTGCCAGCAGTGACGGACTAGCGGGAGCGGAGACCCAGTACTTC.

V is TRBV25-1 and J is TRBJ2-2; 8 positions agree with TRBD1. The J segment lost 4 bases and the V segment lost 3 bases, leaving 7 bases of the junction unmatched. CDR3 length equals 16 residues. Germline CDR1 reads MGHDK; CDR2 reads SYGVNS. CDR3 bases: TGTGCCAGCAGTGACCCGCAGGGGGCTGGCACCGGGGAGCTGTTTTTT. Its translation is CASSDPQGAGTGELFF.

This clonotype was counted a few times. The CDR3 DNA is TGTGCCACCAGTGATCTCGGCGGCCTTAGCACAGATACGCAGTATTTT. Encoded protein: CATSDLGGLSTDTQYF. The J gene is TRBJ2-3, the V gene TRBV24-1; D gene uncertain. The ends were cut back, 3 bases at V and 0 bases at J, with 12 bases in the middle. This CDR3 is 16 amino acids long. Germline V gene sequence: CDR1 KGHDR, CDR2 SFDVKD.

This rearrangement joins TRBV5-6 to TRBJ1-5; the D gene is possibly TRBD1 (5 bases). The CDR3 has 10 amino acids. The germline CDR1 and CDR2 sequences are SGHDT and YYEEEE. Trimming stripped 5 bases from V and 8 bases from J, with 5 bases between. CDR3 sequence: CASRGEPQHF. DNA for the CDR3: TGTGCCAGCAGAGGGGAGCCCCAGCATTTT. Variable domain in full (rest from reference TRBV5-6 and TRBJ1-5): DAGVTQSPTHLIKTRGQQVTLRCSPKSGHDTVSWYQQALGQGPQFIFQYYEEEERQRGNFPDRFSGHQFPNYSSELNVNALLLGDSALYLCASRGEPQHFGDGTRLSIL.

With regard to this clonotype: This may come from a read error, since a much larger clone is one base off. V is TRBV2 and J is TRBJ2-7; unclear D gene. The CDR3 extends over 12 amino acids. The V end lost 3 bases, the J end lost 0 bases, and 3 bases lay between the germline ends. Germline V gene sequence: CDR1 SNHLY, CDR2 FYNNEI. The DNA of the CDR3 is TGTGCCAGCAGTGACGGCTCCTACGAGCAGTACTTC. It encodes CASSDGSYEQYF.

This clonotype was detected a few times. The V gene is TRBV30, the J gene TRBJ1-1; D remains ambiguous. The V gene's germline CDR1 is GTSNPN and CDR2 SVGIG (reference sequence). Between the trimmed V and J ends, which lost 0 bases and 8 bases, there was a span of 7 bases. The CDR3 has 11 amino acids. Here the CDR3 reads CAWSVRAEAFF. The CDR3 nucleotides are TGTGCCTGGAGTGTACGGGCGGAAGCTTTCTTT.

This clonotype was picked up a small number of times. The CDR3 nucleotides read TGTGCCAGCAGCAAGAGGATCGGGGCAACCTACTACGAGCAGTACTTC. Encoded protein: CASSKRIGATYYEQYF. This rearrangement joins TRBV21-1 to TRBJ2-7; the DNA was not used to check the table's D call, TRBD1. TRBV21-1 is assigned pseudogene status. The CDR3 consists of 16 residues.